The entry below describes one T cell receptor beta chain. Its matching antigen is unknown. The entry originates in a study of OX40 agonist ivuxolimab in advanced cancers. Study background: Patients received the agonistic anti-OX40 (CD134) antibody ivuxolimab. At about 82% male, the cohort had a mean age of around 56 years, ranging from roughly 20 to 80.

Study findings and constraints: The study did not work out the antigen specificity of the expanded peripheral T cells. In the 0.1 to 3.0 mg/kg range, CD4+ and CD8+ blood T cells had expanded clonally by week 6.

Trimming at V came to 6 bases and at J to 5 bases, leaving 4 bases not matched to a gene. The CDR3 is 15 amino acids. Germline V lookup: CDR1 SNHLY, CDR2 FYNNEI. Sequencing used immunoSEQ multiplex PCR; TCRdb keeps in-frame clones, though not all of them. This table holds some 99,000 clones, approximately 88% found once. The gene calls are TRBV2 and TRBJ2-4; 13 nucleotides match TRBD2. The clonotype originates from an adult with an advanced solid tumor such as melanoma, head and neck, liver or kidney cancer. Material: CD4+ or CD8+ T cells sorted from blood, obtained in a trial of the OX40 agonist ivuxolimab. The CDR3 DNA sequence: TGTGCCAGCAGATCGGGACTAGCGGGGCAAAACATTCAGTACTTC. Translating gives CASRSGLAGQNIQYF.